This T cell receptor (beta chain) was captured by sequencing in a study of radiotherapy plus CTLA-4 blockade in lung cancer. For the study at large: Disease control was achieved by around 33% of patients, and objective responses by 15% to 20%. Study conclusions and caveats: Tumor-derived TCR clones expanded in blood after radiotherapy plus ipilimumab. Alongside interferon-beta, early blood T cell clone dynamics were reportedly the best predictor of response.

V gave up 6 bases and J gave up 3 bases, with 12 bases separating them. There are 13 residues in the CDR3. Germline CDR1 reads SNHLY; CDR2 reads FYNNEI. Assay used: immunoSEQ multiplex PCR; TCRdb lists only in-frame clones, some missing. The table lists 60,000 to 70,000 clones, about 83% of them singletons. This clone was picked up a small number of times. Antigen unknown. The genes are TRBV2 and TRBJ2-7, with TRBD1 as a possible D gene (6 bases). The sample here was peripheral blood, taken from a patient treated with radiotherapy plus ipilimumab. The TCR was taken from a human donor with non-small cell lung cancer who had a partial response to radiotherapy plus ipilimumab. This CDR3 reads CASSHEQGYEQYF. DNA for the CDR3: TGTGCCAGCAGCCACGAACAGGGCTACGAGCAGTACTTC.